One and the same sample provided the 2 T cell receptor beta chains below, sequenced in a study of blood T cell repertoires in COVID-19. The method was immunoSEQ multiplex PCR; TCRdb's version includes in-frame clones alone and lacks a portion of them. The data show fewer than 300,000 clones, approximately 90% seen once. The sequenced sample was peripheral blood. These receptors were taken from a woman under 40 with COVID-19, enrolled during active disease.

Comment on this clone: Within the sample, other DNA sequences also encode this same CDR3. This rearrangement joins TRBV30 to TRBJ1-5; the D gene is possibly TRBD1 (5 bases). The CDR3 loop spans 13 amino acids. V was pared by 3 bases and J by 3 bases, with 9 bases between. Germline V CDR1 and CDR2: GTSNPN, SVGIG (reference sequence). As DNA, the CDR3 is TGTGCCTGGAGCGGAGGGGACAATCAGCCCCAGCATTTT. Translated: CAWSGGDNQPQHF.

The chain links TRBV30 to TRBJ2-7; D may be TRBD2 (6 bases). The CDR3 is 11 residues long. The germline V gene encodes CDR1 GTSNPN and CDR2 SVGIG (reference sequence). V was cut by 5 bases and J by 5 bases, with 10 bases left in between. The CDR3 DNA reads TGTGCCTGGGCTGGACTAAACGAGCAGTACTTC. Translation gives CAWAGLNEQYF.